Shown below are 29 T cell receptor beta chains from a single sample sequenced in a study of T cells in Graves' hyperthyroidism and ophthalmopathy. There were TCR beta CDR3 regions amplified from RNA transcripts. During a first-round RT-PCR of the TCR CDR3, the HTBI primer set was used. TCRdb redid the calling of the multiplex PCR reads with MiXCR, one entry per CDR3 protein. The data contain around 56,000 distinct CDR3 sequences, roughly half of them seen just once; the ten biggest clones take up roughly 3.4%. The sequencing input was blood. These receptors all come from a woman aged 60-75 years with Graves' ophthalmopathy.

This chain joins TRBV28 and TRBJ1-1; possible D gene TRBD1, 5 bases. V was trimmed by 8 bases and J by 0 bases, leaving 16 bases between them. The germline CDR1 and CDR2 sequences are MDHEN and SYDVKM. This CDR3 region has 15 residues. This CDR3 is CASLGGEFMNTEAFF. The CDR3 DNA reads TGTGCCAGCCTTGGGGGGGAGTTCATGAACACTGAAGCTTTCTTT.

In regard to this clonotype: The CDR3 does not end in the conserved phenylalanine or tryptophan, so this is likely a read error. The limits of the CDR3 on the DNA are not certain, so only TCRdb's listed CDR3 is given. The gene calls are TRBV20-1 and TRBJ2-2; no check of the table's D call, TRBD1, against the DNA was made. The length of the CDR3 is 17 amino acids, counting both ends. The germline CDR1 and CDR2 sequences are DFQATT and SNEGSKA (reference sequence). The CDR3 region is CSARDPRGTVNTGELVL.

The V gene is TRBV12-3 or TRBV12-4, the J gene TRBJ1-1, with 8 bases lining up with TRBD1. CDR3 length: 15 amino acids. Losses at the gene ends were 6 bases for V and 1 base for J; bases not matched to a gene: 7. The CDR3 protein is CASSSTGTGNTEAFF. CDR3 coding DNA: TGTGCCAGCAGCTCCACCGGGACAGGGAACACTGAAGCTTTCTTT.

This clonotype was seen ten or more times. The chain is built from TRBV7-6 and TRBJ2-7; 7 bases map to TRBD1. This CDR3 comprises 15 residues. Germline V gives CDR1 SGHVS, CDR2 FNYEAQ. Trimming at V came to 4 bases and at J to 3 bases, leaving 9 bases not matched to a gene. The CDR3 reads CASSSQTGNLYEQYF. In DNA, the CDR3 is TGTGCCAGCAGCTCCCAGACAGGGAACCTCTACGAGCAGTACTTC.

This clonotype appeared many times. V and J are TRBV27 and TRBJ1-4; 8 bases map to TRBD1. The V gene end was trimmed by 3 bases and the J gene end by 2 bases; junction bases not matched to a gene: 2. Germline-derived CDR1 and CDR2 are MNHEY and SMNVEV (reference sequence). This CDR3 contains 15 residues. Written as DNA, the CDR3 is TGTGCCAGCAGTTTCCAGGGGGCGACTAATGAAAAACTGTTTTTT. Its protein product is CASSFQGATNEKLFF.

The CDR3 loop is CSASLEGDVSYNSPLHF. The CDR3 DNA reads as TGCAGTGCTAGTCTGGAGGGGGACGTGTCCTATAATTCACCCCTCCACTTT. This chain joins TRBV20-1 and TRBJ1-6; D is possibly TRBD1 (6 bases). V was pared by 3 bases and J by 1 base, with 16 bases between. CDR3 length: 17 residues. Germline V gives CDR1 DFQATT, CDR2 SNEGSKA (reference sequence).

This chain joins TRBV10-3 and TRBJ1-2; weak D call: TRBD1 (5 bases). The CDR3 consists of 12 residues. V was clipped by 9 bases and J by 4 bases, with 12 bases between them. Germline V gives CDR1 ENHRY, CDR2 SYGVKD. CDR3 sequence: CAMTQVSYGYTF. In DNA, the CDR3 is TGTGCCATGACACAGGTCTCCTATGGCTACACCTTC.

Sample share makes this clonotype medium-sized. The J gene is TRBJ1-1, the V gene TRBV7-8; possibly TRBD1 for D (6 bases). Germline V CDR1 and CDR2: SGHVS, FQNEAQ. The CDR3 has 14 amino acids. Trimming removed 4 bases at V and 1 base at J, with 10 bases between. CDR3 coding DNA: TGTGCCAGCAGCTGGGGACACTGGAACACTGAAGCTTTCTTT. Translated: CASSWGHWNTEAFF. The full variable domain, completed using reference TRBV7-8 and TRBJ1-1, is GAGVSQSPRYKVAKRGQDVALRCDPISGHVSLFWYQQALGQGPEFLTYFQNEAQLDKSGLPSDRFFAERPEGSVSTLKIQRTQQEDSAVYLCASSWGHWNTEAFFGQGTRLTVV.

CDR3 sequence (DNA): TGTGCCAGCAGTTACGGCCCAGGGACCCAAGAGACCCAGTACTTC. Its translation: CASSYGPGTQETQYF. J is TRBJ2-5 and V is TRBV6-6; D might be TRBD1 or TRBD2, each matching 5 bases. V was shortened by 2 bases and J by 1 base, with 11 bases between the two germline ends. This CDR3 has 15 amino acids. CDR1 and CDR2 (germline): MNHNY, SVGAGI (reference sequence).

In its sample, this clonotype was seen many times. Sequence at one end of the junction differs from germline and may be a read error. The chain is built from TRBV5-4 and TRBJ1-4; a weak D match, TRBD1 (5 bases). The CDR3 length is 14 residues. In germline, CDR1 is SGHNT, CDR2 YYREEE (reference sequence). Written as DNA, the CDR3 is TGTGCGAGCAGAGAGGGACCAACTAATGAAAAACTGTTTTTT. Amino acid sequence: CASREGPTNEKLFF. Variable domain in full (rest from reference TRBV5-4 and TRBJ1-4): ETGVTQSPTHLIKTRGQQVTLRCSSQSGHNTVSWYQQALGQGPQFIFQYYREEENGRGNFPPRFSGLQFPNYSSELNVNALELDDSALYLCASREGPTNEKLFFGSGTQLSVL.

This clonotype was seen at least ten times. The chain links TRBV27 to TRBJ2-2; D not resolved. CDR3 length: 14 amino acids. Trimming left V 8 bases short and J 1 base short, with 11 bases between. Germline V CDR1 and CDR2: MNHEY, SMNVEV (reference sequence). The CDR3 loop is CASRLRVNTGELFF. The DNA of the CDR3 is TGTGCCAGCCGCCTAAGGGTGAACACCGGGGAGCTGTTTTTT.

The chain employs TRBV7-3 and TRBJ1-1; D might be TRBD1 (5 bases). V was pared by 1 base and J by 7 bases, with 13 bases between. In germline, CDR1 is SGHTA, CDR2 FQGTGA. The CDR3 is 14 amino acids. The CDR3 DNA is TGTGCCAGCAGCTTAATGGGGGGGAGGGATGAAGCTTTCTTT. Translation: CASSLMGGRDEAFF.

This clonotype was observed at least ten times. The V and J genes are TRBV7-3 and TRBJ2-1; 9 bases are shared with TRBD2. This CDR3 spans 13 amino acids. V lost 5 bases to trimming and J lost 7 bases; unmatched junction nucleotides: 3. In germline, CDR1 is SGHTA, CDR2 FQGTGA. CDR3 in amino acids: CASSLGLANEQFF. The CDR3 nucleotides read TGTGCCAGCAGCCTCGGACTAGCGAATGAGCAGTTCTTC.

This clonotype was observed at least ten times. V gene TRBV11-2 combines with J gene TRBJ2-7, with 9 bases identical to TRBD1. Per the germline V gene, CDR1 is SGHAT and CDR2 is FQNNGV. The V segment lost 5 bases and the J segment 12 bases; nucleotides outside the gene matches: 8. The CDR3 totals 12 residues. CDR3 coding DNA: TGTGCCAGCAGCGCACCAGGGGGACAGGGGTACTTC. Its translation is CASSAPGGQGYF.

The V and J genes are TRBV20-1 and TRBJ1-6; the D gene is possibly TRBD1 (5 bases). Germline-derived CDR1 and CDR2 are DFQATT and SNEGSKA (reference sequence). The CDR3 extends over 14 amino acids. Trimming shortened V by 6 bases and J by 3 bases, and 12 bases separated the two germline ends. CDR3 nucleotide sequence: TGCAGTGCCGGAGTGGGGGGCTATAATTCACCCCTCCACTTT. Translating gives CSAGVGGYNSPLHF.

This chain uses TRBV5-1 with TRBJ1-4, with D possibly matching TRBD1 (5 bases). Trimming removed 4 bases from V and 2 bases from J, with 15 bases in between. The CDR3 length is 16 residues. Germline-derived CDR1 and CDR2 are SGHRS and YFSETQ. The CDR3 nucleotides read TGCGCCAGCAGCCTAGCTGGAGGGGCGACTAATGAAAAACTGTTTTTT. Protein product: CASSLAGGATNEKLFF.

By frequency in the sample, this clonotype is medium-sized. The J gene is TRBJ2-7, the V gene TRBV10-1; D perhaps matches TRBD2 (5 bases). The germline V gene has CDR1 WNHNN and CDR2 SYGVQD (reference sequence). V shed 0 bases and J shed 0 bases, with 9 bases lying between them. This CDR3 region has 15 residues. CDR3 residues: CASSESEDSSYEQYF. CDR3 DNA sequence: TGCGCCAGCAGTGAGTCAGAGGACTCCTCCTACGAGCAGTACTTC.

The rearrangement links TRBV2 to TRBJ2-1; tentatively, D is TRBD1 or TRBD2 (5 bases each). CDR3 length: 16 amino acids. Germline loops: CDR1 SNHLY, CDR2 FYNNEI. V lost 5 bases, J lost 9 bases, and 23 bases lay in between. For the CDR3, the DNA is TGTGCCAGCAGTTTGAGGGGATCCCGGGACCTCGGTGAGCAGTTCTTC. Translating gives CASSLRGSRDLGEQFF.

The chain joins TRBV5-5 to TRBJ2-1; D is possibly TRBD2 (5 bases). Trimming pared 4 bases from V and 7 bases from J, leaving 15 bases between. CDR1 SGHKS and CDR2 YYEKEE come from the germline V gene (reference sequence). This CDR3 spans 14 amino acids. The CDR3 DNA sequence: TGTGCCAGCAGCAAGGACGGCAGGACTAATGAGCAGTTCTTC. Translation gives CASSKDGRTNEQFF.

This clonotype has ten or more counts. V and J are TRBV11-2 and TRBJ2-2, with D possibly being TRBD1 (5 bases). The germline V gene encodes CDR1 SGHAT and CDR2 FQNNGV. The CDR3 has 13 residues. The V and J ends lost 1 base and 7 bases respectively, with 7 bases between them. The CDR3 nucleotides are TGTGCCAGCAGCTTAGCAGGGCGCGGGGAGCTGTTTTTT. The encoded protein is CASSLAGRGELFF.

This clonotype was observed a single time. Relative to the germline gene, one junction end is altered; a read error may explain this. V usage is TRBV11-3 and J usage is TRBJ2-5; the D call may be TRBD1 or TRBD2 (5 bases each). The CDR3 totals 15 residues. Germline loops: CDR1 SGHNT, CDR2 YENEEA. The CDR3 DNA reads TGTGCCAGCAGCTACGGGACCACTAGGGAAGAGGCCCAGTACTTC. Its translation is CASSYGTTREEAQYF. Drawing the rest from reference TRBV11-3 and TRBJ2-5, the complete variable domain is EAGVVQSPRYKIIEKKQPVAFWCNPISGHNTLYWYLQNLGQGPELLIRYENEEAVDDSQLPKDRFSAERLKGVDSTLKIQPAELGDSAVYLCASSYGTTREEAQYFGPGTRLLVL.

This clonotype was seen at least ten times. The chain combines TRBV9 with TRBJ2-3, with 13 positions matching TRBD2. Germline lookup yields CDR1 SGDLS and CDR2 YYNGEE. This CDR3 comprises 15 residues. J lost 6 bases, V lost 4 bases, and 5 bases had no gene match. Here the CDR3 DNA reads TGTGCCAGCAGCCAAGGGACTAGCGGGAAGGATACGCAGTATTTT. Its protein is CASSQGTSGKDTQYF.

This clonotype was picked up many times. The rearrangement uses TRBV28 and TRBJ1-3; 8 bases are shared with TRBD1. CDR1 and CDR2 from the germline V gene are MDHEN and SYDVKM. The CDR3 is made up of 16 amino acids. After removal of 5 bases from V and 0 bases from J, the junction contained 6 bases not matched to a gene. Here the CDR3 reads CASSNRDRRSGNTIYF. The CDR3 DNA sequence: TGTGCCAGCAGTAATCGGGACAGGCGCTCTGGAAACACCATATATTTT.

The chain combines TRBV19 with TRBJ2-7; TRBD1 might be the D (5 bases). Germline V gene sequence: CDR1 LNHDA, CDR2 SQIVND (reference sequence). V was pared by 9 bases and J by 1 base, with 16 bases between. This CDR3 is built from 14 residues. CDR3 sequence: CASLRQKSSYEQYF. CDR3 nucleotide sequence: TGTGCCAGCTTGAGACAGAAATCTTCCTACGAGCAGTACTTC.

This clonotype rates as medium-sized. The chain recombines TRBV6-4 with TRBJ1-1; 8 positions agree with TRBD1. J was trimmed by 1 base and V by 6 bases; bases with no gene match: 1. Germline V gene data show CDR1 as MRHNA and CDR2 as SNTAGT. The CDR3 contains 13 residues. Written as DNA, the CDR3 is TGTGCCAGCAGACAGGGGGAGAACACTGAAGCTTTCTTT. This codes for CASRQGENTEAFF.

This clonotype was detected ten times or more. The CDR3 nucleotides read TGTGCCAGTAGTATCCCGGGACAGGGTTACAATGAGCAGTTCTTC. It encodes CASSIPGQGYNEQFF. This rearrangement joins TRBV19 to TRBJ2-1; 9 bases match TRBD1. Germline lookup yields CDR1 LNHDA and CDR2 SQIVND (reference sequence). The J segment lost 4 bases and the V segment lost 3 bases, leaving 4 bases of the junction unmatched. The CDR3 spans 15 residues.

V usage is TRBV20-1 and J usage is TRBJ2-5; D might be TRBD2 (7 bases). Between the trimmed V and J ends, which lost 3 bases and 2 bases, there was a span of 13 bases. The length of the CDR3 is 14 residues. Germline CDR1 DFQATT, CDR2 SNEGSKA (reference sequence). DNA for the CDR3: TGCAGTGCTAGGTGGGGGGGGCAGCAAGAGACCCAGTACTTC. It specifies CSARWGGQQETQYF.

This chain uses TRBV7-2 with TRBJ1-2; D remains unclear. CDR1 is SGHTA, CDR2 FQGNSA, per germline. The CDR3 length is 16 residues. Trimming cost V 2 bases and J 7 bases, with 20 bases left between them. The CDR3 protein is CASSLRSGSGISGYTF. The CDR3 bases are TGTGCCAGCAGCTTAAGGTCGGGGAGTGGGATATCTGGCTACACCTTC.

The chain carries TRBV12-3 or TRBV12-4 and TRBJ1-4, with unresolved D. Trimming took off 6 bases at V and 2 bases at J, with 16 bases between the two ends. The CDR3 runs to 16 residues. The CDR3 DNA is TGTGCCAGCAGCTCCCTTTCTGGGGTTACTAATGAAAAACTGTTTTTT. As protein: CASSSLSGVTNEKLFF.